This T cell receptor beta chain comes out of a study of human T cells and chemical hapten exposure. Specified time point: pre-sensitization, week 0. Treatment noted: therapeutic diphenylcyclopropenone sensitization with weekly scalp DPC. The authors extracted total RNA from unfractionated whole blood. TCRdb reanalysed the RACE reads using MiXCR and keeps one entry per CDR3 protein. The profile shows around 300,000 distinct CDR3 sequences, approximately 8% of them singletons. The sequence came from a man younger than 30 with alopecia areata. Some clones in this sample may be carry-over from other donors' samples. The specimen comprised whole blood, sampled in connection with sensitization to the hapten diphenylcyclopropenone (DPC).

CDR3 amino acids: CASSLVFPGEETQYF. The CDR3, as DNA: TGTGCCAGCAGCTTAGTTTTCCCGGGGGAAGAGACCCAGTACTTC. The chain couples TRBV7-2 to TRBJ2-5, with D possibly TRBD2 on 6 matching bases. The CDR3 covers 15 residues. Per the germline V gene, CDR1 is SGHTA and CDR2 is FQGNSA. V lost 1 base to trimming and J lost 3 bases, with 12 bases between them. The entire variable domain, with the rest obtained from reference TRBV7-2 and TRBJ2-5, is as follows: GAGVSQSPSNKVTEKGKDVELRCDPISGHTALYWYRQSLGQGLEFLIYFQGNSAPDKSGLPSDRFSAERTGGSVSTLTIQRTQQEDSAVYLCASSLVFPGEETQYFGPGTRLLVL.